The T cell receptor beta chain under discussion was sequenced for a study of T cell responses to AZD1222 COVID-19 vaccine. With regard to this clone: Its antigen is still unknown.

Findings and caveats of the study: When two AZD1222 doses had been given, Spike-specific TCR breadth and depth rose.

With 2 bases removed from V and 2 bases from J, the gap between germline ends came to 13 bases. The germline gives CDR1 LNHNV, CDR2 YYDKDF (reference sequence). This CDR3 contains 16 residues. This table comes from immunoSEQ multiplex PCR, and its TCRdb copy is limited to in-frame clones, with some not included. This sample has 100,000 to 150,000 clones; 75% to 90% occur once, and the top ten carry approximately 5.4%. The receptor's source is an adult in good health. The V and J genes are TRBV15 and TRBJ2-1; a weak D match, TRBD2 (6 bases). This specimen was peripheral blood, taken on day 0 of AZD1222 vaccination. This chain's CDR3 is CATSRTGTQAYNEQFF. CDR3 nucleotides: TGTGCCACCAGCAGAACCGGGACTCAAGCCTACAATGAGCAGTTCTTC.